Presented here are 30 T cell receptor beta chains from one specimen sequenced in a study of blood T cell repertoires in COVID-19. Data came from immunoSEQ multiplex PCR; TCRdb stores just in-frame clones and leaves some out. The table includes around 200,000 clones, 75% to 90% detected once. Sequenced sample: peripheral blood. Receptors were obtained from a man aged 40-55 years with acute or convalescent COVID-19.

This chain uses TRBV5-1 with TRBJ2-5; D gene uncertain. Looked up from germline, CDR1 is SGHRS and CDR2 is YFSETQ. CDR3 length equals 12 residues. V lost 4 bases to trimming and J lost 5 bases, with 9 bases between them. The CDR3 DNA sequence: TGCGCCAGCAGCGTGGCACGGGAGACCCAGTACTTC. This codes for CASSVARETQYF.

This chain connects TRBV2 to TRBJ1-4; D may be TRBD1 (6 bases). Germline loops: CDR1 SNHLY, CDR2 FYNNEI. V gave up 7 bases and J gave up 8 bases, with 17 bases separating them. CDR3 length: 14 residues. The CDR3 spells CASNSGTTKEKLFF. In DNA, the CDR3 is TGTGCCAGCAATTCCGGGACAACCAAAGAAAAACTGTTTTTT.

V and J are TRBV19 and TRBJ2-1; maybe TRBD2 (5 bases). The CDR3 length is 15 residues. Trimming took off 2 bases at V and 2 bases at J, with 10 bases between the two ends. CDR1 is LNHDA, CDR2 SQIVND, per germline (reference sequence). In DNA form, the CDR3 reads TGTGCCAGTAGTATATACGGGGATACCTACAATGAGCAGTTCTTC. Its translation is CASSIYGDTYNEQFF.

This sequence joins TRBV4-2 and TRBJ2-3; TRBD2 matches at 9 bases. The CDR3 sequence is 16 residues long. Germline lookup yields CDR1 LGHNA and CDR2 YNFKEQ. With V trimmed by 0 bases and J by 3 bases, 4 bases remained unmatched. The CDR3 bases are TGTGCCAGCAGCCAAGAACTAGCGGGTGCAACAGATACGCAGTATTTT. Its protein product is CASSQELAGATDTQYF.

The genes are TRBV27 and TRBJ2-7; D is uncertain. CDR1 and CDR2 from the germline V gene are MNHEY and SMNVEV (reference sequence). The V and J ends lost 4 bases and 3 bases respectively, with 19 bases between them. CDR3 size: 16 residues. The CDR3 here is CASSSLPTGLVYEQYF. The DNA of the CDR3 is TGTGCCAGCAGTTCCCTCCCGACGGGTTTAGTCTACGAGCAGTACTTC.

The CDR3: CASRLGDRYNEQFF. The CDR3 nucleotides are TGCGCCAGCAGGCTGGGGGACAGGTACAATGAGCAGTTCTTC. The chain carries TRBV5-1 and TRBJ2-1, with 8 bases identical to TRBD1. The V gene's germline CDR1 is SGHRS and CDR2 YFSETQ. V gave up 5 bases and J gave up 4 bases; unmatched junction bases: 5. This CDR3 comprises 14 residues.

In this sample, this clone turned up a few times. This chain links TRBV12-3 or TRBV12-4 with TRBJ2-7; D remains unclear. V was clipped by 5 bases and J by 3 bases, with 5 bases between them. This CDR3 contains 11 residues. CDR3 residues: CASSRGYEQYF. CDR3 sequence (DNA): TGTGCCAGCAGTCGCGGCTACGAGCAGTACTTC.

This chain links TRBV6-5 with TRBJ1-6; D is uncertain. Germline V lookup: CDR1 MNHEY, CDR2 SVGAGI. This CDR3 region has 16 residues. Trimming took 4 bases from V and 8 from J, leaving 18 bases between them. The CDR3 coding sequence is TGTGCCAGCAGTTCCTTTGACGGGAGGGTCCATTCACCCCTCCACTTT. Translation: CASSSFDGRVHSPLHF.

The genes are TRBV14 and TRBJ1-5; no definite D call. The CDR3 has 15 residues. Per germline, CDR1 SGHDN and CDR2 FVKESK. V dropped 2 bases and J dropped 1 base, with 9 bases sitting between them. Here the CDR3 DNA reads TGTGCCAGCAGCCAAATCCAGATGAGCAATCAGCCCCAGCATTTT. This translates into CASSQIQMSNQPQHF.

This clone was counted a single time. As DNA, the CDR3 is TGCGCCAGCACCTATGGAGGCAGCGAGTATGGCTACACCTTC. Protein product: CASTYGGSEYGYTF. This sequence joins TRBV10-2 and TRBJ1-2; D unclear. CDR1 and CDR2 (germline): WSHSY, SAAADI. The CDR3 extends over 14 amino acids. V lost 7 bases and J lost 5, with 17 bases in between.

This chain joins TRBV2 and TRBJ1-1; no clear D gene. The ends were cut back, 3 bases at V and 0 bases at J, with 8 bases in the middle. The CDR3 contains 14 residues. Germline V CDR1 and CDR2: SNHLY, FYNNEI. The CDR3: CASSDRSMNTEAFF. The CDR3, as DNA: TGTGCCAGCAGTGACAGAAGTATGAACACTGAAGCTTTCTTT.

This clone occurred once. This chain joins TRBV7-3 and TRBJ1-4, with TRBD1 matching 7 bases. CDR3 length: 14 residues. Germline trimming cut 5 bases from V and 5 bases from J; bases unmatched to any gene: 5. In germline, CDR1 is SGHTA, CDR2 FQGTGA. For the CDR3, the DNA is TGTGCCAGCAGCCTGGACAGGACAAATGAAAAACTGTTTTTT. The encoded protein is CASSLDRTNEKLFF.

V is TRBV23-1 and J is TRBJ2-7, with 7 bases matching TRBD2. TRBV23-1 is treated as an ORF (open reading frame) with a function not yet certain. This CDR3 is built from 17 residues. With V trimmed by 0 bases and J by 4 bases, 12 bases remained unmatched. The CDR3 protein is CASSQSSRGVPPYEQYF. In DNA form, the CDR3 reads TGCGCCAGCAGTCAATCATCCCGGGGGGTCCCCCCTTACGAGCAGTACTTC.

V gene TRBV10-3 combines with J gene TRBJ1-2, with D tentatively TRBD1 (5 bases). The V end lost 4 bases, the J end lost 3 bases, and 15 bases lay between the germline ends. Germline lookup yields CDR1 ENHRY and CDR2 SYGVKD. This CDR3 has 15 amino acids. CDR3 coding DNA: TGTGCCATCAGTGCCCAGCAGGGCGATTACTATGGCTACACCTTC. Its protein is CAISAQQGDYYGYTF.

This chain connects TRBV2 to TRBJ2-7; 7 bases line up with TRBD1. This CDR3 contains 16 residues. With 4 bases clipped from V and 1 base from J, the junction kept 10 bases outside the gene matches. Germline V gives CDR1 SNHLY, CDR2 FYNNEI. DNA for the CDR3: TGTGCCAGCAGTGTACCCCTTGGCAGGGGGTCCTACGAGCAGTACTTC. Translation gives CASSVPLGRGSYEQYF.

The chain couples TRBV5-4 to TRBJ1-6, with D possibly matching TRBD1 (6 bases). Deletions cut 0 bases from V and 10 bases from J, with 14 bases between. The CDR3 is 15 residues long. Germline V gene data show CDR1 as SGHNT and CDR2 as YYREEE (reference sequence). For the CDR3, the DNA is TGTGCCAGCAGCTTGGAGGGCAGGGGTGCATCACCCCTCCACTTT. Translation gives CASSLEGRGASPLHF.

The rearrangement uses TRBV5-4 and TRBJ1-2; D not certain. Germline values: CDR1 SGHNT, CDR2 YYREEE (reference sequence). This CDR3 region has 14 residues. Trimming shortened V by 0 bases and J by 4 bases, and 10 bases separated the two germline ends. The CDR3 DNA follows: TGTGCCAGCAGCTTGGGCGGCACACCCTATGGCTACACCTTC. This sequence encodes CASSLGGTPYGYTF.

The chain employs TRBV7-9 and TRBJ1-5; D possibly corresponds to TRBD1 (5 bases). CDR3 size: 14 residues. The V end lost 4 bases, the J end lost 5 bases, and 12 bases lay between the germline ends. CDR1 is SEHNR and CDR2 is FQNEAQ in the germline V gene (reference sequence). The CDR3 DNA reads TGTGCCAGCAGCTCGCAGGGAAGTGATCAGCCCCAGCATTTT. Translation: CASSSQGSDQPQHF.

The chain has TRBV7-8 and TRBJ1-1, with unresolved D. The CDR3 totals 14 residues. Germline V gene data show CDR1 as SGHVS and CDR2 as FQNEAQ. V shed 3 bases and J shed 1 base, with 9 bases lying between them. The CDR3 spells CASSLGQRNTEAFF. In DNA form, the CDR3 reads TGTGCCAGCAGCTTGGGCCAGAGGAACACTGAAGCTTTCTTT.

This chain joins TRBV6-2 or TRBV6-3 and TRBJ2-7; a weak D match, TRBD1 (6 bases). Germline CDR1 reads MNHEY; CDR2 reads SVGEGT. The CDR3 runs to 14 residues. V lost 2 bases and J 7 bases, leaving 15 bases between the germline ends. The CDR3 spells CASSYGVGAEEQYF. CDR3 DNA: TGTGCCAGCAGTTACGGAGTGGGGGCGGAGGAGCAGTACTTC.

V is TRBV3-1 (or the pseudogene TRBV3-2) and J is TRBJ1-2; 9 bases are shared with TRBD1. V was clipped by 8 bases and J by 3 bases; unmatched bases: 10. This CDR3 spans 15 amino acids. The germline CDR1 and CDR2 sequences are LGHDT and YNNKEL (reference sequence). Here the CDR3 reads CASGGWDREYYGYTF. Here the CDR3 DNA reads TGTGCCAGCGGAGGGTGGGACAGGGAGTACTATGGCTACACCTTC.

The chain has TRBV6-2 or TRBV6-3 and TRBJ2-7; TRBD1 agrees at 9 bases. Per germline, CDR1 MNHEY and CDR2 SVGEGT. The J segment lost 5 bases and the V segment lost 4 bases, leaving 12 bases of the junction unmatched. The length of the CDR3 is 16 residues. CDR3 region: CASSSMPGQGTNEQYF. CDR3 in DNA: TGTGCCAGCAGTTCTATGCCGGGACAGGGAACCAACGAGCAGTACTTC.

A few counts support this clone. The chain joins TRBV6-6 to TRBJ2-7, with D perhaps matching TRBD1 (6 bases). The CDR3 totals 15 residues. Germline V gives CDR1 MNHNY, CDR2 SVGAGI (reference sequence). Trimming left V 5 bases short and J 2 bases short, with 16 bases between. The CDR3 loop is CASSPPQGWTYEQYF. In nucleotides, the CDR3 is TGTGCCAGCAGTCCCCCACAGGGTTGGACCTACGAGCAGTACTTC.

The rearrangement uses TRBV25-1 and TRBJ2-5; possibly TRBD2 for D (6 bases). Trimming shortened V by 5 bases and J by 7 bases, and 14 bases separated the two germline ends. CDR1 and CDR2 (germline): MGHDK, SYGVNS. The CDR3 contains 13 residues. CDR3 DNA sequence: TGTGCCAGCAGTCCTGGGCTCGGGGGGACCCAGTACTTC. Its translation is CASSPGLGGTQYF. Together with reference TRBV25-1 and TRBJ2-5, the CDR3 gives the full variable domain: EADIYQTPRYLVIGTGKKITLECSQTMGHDKMYWYQQDPGMELHLIHYSYGVNSTEKGDLSSESTVSRIRTEHFPLTLESARPSHTSQYLCASSPGLGGTQYFGPGTRLLVL.

The chain is built from TRBV19 and TRBJ2-1; 8 nucleotides match TRBD1. With V trimmed by 4 bases and J by 6 bases, 5 bases remained unmatched. Germline V gene data show CDR1 as LNHDA and CDR2 as SQIVND (reference sequence). CDR3 length: 14 residues. CDR3 loop: CASSTDRGINEQFF. The DNA for the CDR3 is TGTGCCAGTAGTACCGACAGGGGAATCAATGAGCAGTTCTTC.

V is TRBV3-1 (or the pseudogene TRBV3-2) and J is TRBJ2-1, with a possible D match to TRBD2 (5 bases). This CDR3 is built from 15 residues. The germline V and J ends were trimmed by 7 bases and 6 bases, with 19 bases remaining between them. The germline gives CDR1 LGHDT, CDR2 YNNKEL (reference sequence). CDR3: CASTSAVIAGNEQFF. DNA for the CDR3: TGTGCCAGCACTAGTGCGGTGATCGCGGGCAATGAGCAGTTCTTC.

This chain joins TRBV11-2 and TRBJ2-7; 7 bases align to TRBD2. Trimming removed 5 bases from V and 6 bases from J; junction bases left unmatched: 10. This CDR3 is built from 14 residues. Germline V lookup: CDR1 SGHAT, CDR2 FQNNGV. The CDR3 coding sequence is TGTGCCAGCAGCACCCGACGGGGGGTAGGCGAGCAGTACTTC. This sequence encodes CASSTRRGVGEQYF.

The chain links TRBV19 to TRBJ2-7; 8 bases agree with TRBD1. Germline V CDR1 and CDR2: LNHDA, SQIVND (reference sequence). This CDR3 comprises 15 residues. V lost 6 bases to trimming and J lost 1 base; unmatched junction nucleotides: 8. This CDR3 reads CASRPRTGTSYEQYF. Written as DNA, the CDR3 is TGTGCCAGTAGGCCAAGGACAGGGACATCCTACGAGCAGTACTTC.

The genes are TRBV4-3 and TRBJ1-3; the D is unclear. Germline assignment: CDR1 LGHNA and CDR2 YSLEER. The CDR3 consists of 17 residues. V was pared by 2 bases and J by 4 bases, with 18 bases between. In DNA form, the CDR3 reads TGCGCCAGCAGCCAACACCCCGGGGTCGCGGGGGGAAACACCATATATTTT. It is translated as CASSQHPGVAGGNTIYF.

J is TRBJ2-4 and V is TRBV2; D is perhaps TRBD2 (6 bases). V lost 8 bases, J lost 8 bases, and 10 bases lay in between. The CDR3 spans 11 residues. Germline V lookup: CDR1 SNHLY, CDR2 FYNNEI. DNA for the CDR3: TGTGCCAGCGGGGGGTATGACATTCAGTACTTC. Protein sequence: CASGGYDIQYF. Looking up the rest from reference TRBV2 and TRBJ2-4 gives the full variable domain: EPEVTQTPSHQVTQMGQEVILRCVPISNHLYFYWYRQILGQKVEFLVSFYNNEISEKSEIFDDQFSVERPDGSNFTLKIRSTKLEDSAMYFCASGGYDIQYFGAGTRLSVL.